This TCR beta chain derives from a study of blood T cells in healthy people across ages. The overall study: Capturing about one barcoded beta molecule per two T cells was achieved by template switching. The study, taken as a whole, reports: Significant beta diversity loss was already apparent by age approximately 42, declining roughly linearly.

Isolation of PBMCs gave at least 7 million cells per sample. PCR was performed a second time for roughly 7 to 11 cycles using a sample-barcoded 5' primer and a J-beta primer mix. TCRdb reanalysed the 5' RACE reads using MiXCR and keeps one entry per CDR3 protein. This repertoire shows 1.2 million to 1.5 million distinct CDR3 sequences, approximately 60% found once; its top ten account for roughly 7%. The V end was cut by 0 bases, the J end by 5 bases, with 14 bases between. The CDR3 is made up of 15 amino acids. Germline assignment: CDR1 DFQATT and CDR2 SNEGSKA (reference sequence). With regard to this clonotype: Its cognate antigen is unknown.

This chain connects TRBV20-1 to TRBJ1-5; no firm D call. The sequenced sample consisted of blood. The sequence came from a man between 18 and 29 years old in good health. CDR3 in amino acids: CSARDPREFDQPQHF. CDR3 sequence (DNA): TGCAGTGCTAGAGATCCTCGGGAGTTCGATCAGCCCCAGCATTTT.